This T cell receptor beta chain was profiled in a study of shared clonotypes between healthy human individuals. Free of recent acute infections or vaccinations, the donors were healthy HIV-negative adults. As regards this clone: The sample has other DNA sequences that encode this CDR3 too.

Assay used: immunoSEQ multiplex PCR; TCRdb lists only in-frame clones, some missing. The data hold roughly 2.4 million clones, with about 94% observed a single time. CDR1 and CDR2 (germline): SGHNT, YYREEE (reference sequence). Trimming cost V 3 bases and J 3 bases; bases outside gene matches: 1. CDR3 length: 13 residues. V and J are TRBV5-4 and TRBJ2-3; 7 nucleotides line up with TRBD1. The sequence was obtained from a man in his late teens or twenties in good health. What was sequenced was naive CD4+ T cells sorted from blood. Subset described: CD45RA+ positively selected. CDR3: CASSSTGTDTQYF. The CDR3 DNA reads as TGTGCCAGCAGCTCGACAGGGACAGATACGCAGTATTTT.